Described below is a single TCR beta chain sequence and its context. Its antigen is not yet known. Base qualities are not recorded, but no much larger clone differs from it by a single base. The treatment or condition label of this sample denotes: about 20 received Ad26.COV2.S at low or high dose, single or two shots; several received placebo; per-sample allocation not given. For vaccine and placebo recipients, the sequenced repertoires came from samples collected on day 63 after the first injection. In Cohort 1b, about 25 adults aged 18-55 years were enrolled at a single site in Boston, USA, between 29 July and 7 August 2020. Ad26.COV2.S was a replication-incompetent adenovirus type 26 vector expressing a prefusion-stabilized SARS-CoV-2 spike protein from the original Wuhan strain. The immunoSEQ Assay was used to sequence TCRbeta CDR3 regions. After extraction, genomic DNA underwent amplification by bias-controlled multiplex PCR, followed by high-throughput sequencing. The authors processed their data as follows. To quantify the absolute abundance of every unique TCRbeta CDR3 region, sequences were collapsed and filtered. T cell fraction was estimated by normalizing TCRbeta template counts to usable DNA, which was measured by amplifying reference genes present in all nucleated cells. Repertoire TCRs were annotated as SARS-CoV-2-specific when V gene, CDR3 amino acid sequence and J gene were exactly matched to a known reactive TCR set. The reference SARS-CoV-2 TCR set came from MIRA and was filtered for enrichment in COVID-19-positive ImmuneCODE repertoires, removing public or cross-reactive TCRs. Based on the MIRA antigens, annotated TCRs were further analysed at the level of specific ORF or position within ORF. Breadth was defined as annotated unique rearrangements over total unique productive rearrangements; depth was the summed frequency of those rearrangements. Group comparisons of TCR breadth used two-sided Wilcoxon rank-sum tests. TCRdb limited this immuneACCESS table to in-frame rearrangements with V and J called. A share of clones is missing; checked studies link under half to unresolved V genes, and the rest is unexplained. V and J calls and clone size are given by that table; D and trimming were obtained from the DNA. Within this sample are about 350,000 clones, with around 90% of them counted one time only. The ten top clones hold around 5.8% of the sample.

This record comes from a study of Ad26.COV2.S vaccination and SARS-CoV-2 variants (dated by TCRdb to the early 2020s). Context from the whole study: Donors in the vaccine arm were drawn from COV1001, a phase I-IIa trial of Ad26.COV2.S in healthy adults that was multicentre, randomized, double-blind and placebo-controlled. Ad26.COV2.S was given intramuscularly at 5x10^10 or 1x10^11 viral particles, as a single shot or as two shots 56 days apart. TCRbeta repertoire sequencing was used to assess the specificity and breadth of SARS-CoV-2-reactive T cell receptors after Ad26.COV2.S vaccination. A total of approximately 32 samples were included in the TCR-sequenced set, comprising about 20 Ad26.COV2.S vaccine recipients, 5 placebo recipients and 8 SARS-CoV-2 convalescent individuals. Trial participants were randomized into five groups of five: low-dose or high-dose Ad26.COV2.S given once or twice, or placebo on both occasions. Throughout the experiments and outcome assessment, investigators stayed blinded to trial group allocation.

Per the germline V gene (reference sequence), LGHDT is the CDR1 and YNNKEL is the CDR2. The junction shows trimming of 1 base on V and 0 bases on J, plus 3 bases between the germline ends. Counted from cysteine to phenylalanine, this CDR3 has 13 amino acids. The retained sequence is limited to the CDR3, 39 bases, with the frame set at the first base. Overall results and qualifications from the work: It was noted by the authors that total T cell responses may have been underestimated by the TCR breadth and depth analyses. Spike-specific TCR breadth was higher in Ad26.COV2.S recipients than in placebo recipients (P = 0.0014). The study lacked the statistical power to compare responses across vaccine doses or regimens. Comparable non-spike TCR breadth was observed between vaccine and placebo recipients, consistent with only spike being contained in the vaccine. After vaccination, substantial breadth of spike-specific CD8+ and CD4+ T cell responses was reported.

The receptor chain draws on TRBV3-1 (or the pseudogene TRBV3-2) and TRBJ1-1; too little of a D gene remains to name it. The TCR was taken from a person between 18 and 65 years old who received the Ad26.COV2.S COVID-19 vaccine or a placebo. The specimen was peripheral blood, collected in a trial of Ad26.COV2.S vaccine versus placebo. The CDR3 reads as follows: CASSQVLNTEAFF. The DNA is as follows: TGTGCCAGCAGCCAAGTCTTGAACACTGAAGCTTTCTTT.